This passage covers 30 T cell receptor beta chains from one sample sequenced in a study of glioma-infiltrating T cells after dendritic cell vaccination. Libraries were prepared by immunoSEQ multiplex PCR; TCRdb keeps only in-frame clonotypes and omits some of them. The data show about 73,000 clones, over 70% seen once. The sequenced sample was blood, obtained before dendritic cell vaccination. The receptor source for this set is a human donor with glioblastoma.

The rearrangement links TRBV5-6 to TRBJ2-1, with 8 bases that match TRBD2. V lost 4 bases to trimming and J lost 5 bases; unmatched junction nucleotides: 11. Per germline, CDR1 SGHDT and CDR2 YYEEEE. This CDR3 spans 16 amino acids. CDR3 region: CASSPGGETRNNEQFF. CDR3 nucleotide sequence: TGTGCCAGCAGCCCGGGGGGGGAGACGAGGAACAATGAGCAGTTCTTC.

The count of this clone is one. The rearrangement uses TRBV18 and TRBJ1-1; 9 bases align to TRBD1. With 2 bases clipped from V and 1 base from J, the junction kept 8 bases outside the gene matches. Germline CDR1 is KGHSH and CDR2 is LQKENI. This CDR3 region has 17 residues. The CDR3 nucleotides read TGTGCCAGCTCACCAAGGACAGGGGCTCTCTCGAACACTGAAGCTTTCTTT. Its translation: CASSPRTGALSNTEAFF.

The rearrangement uses TRBV29-1 and TRBJ1-2; 10 positions match TRBD1. Trimming removed 3 bases from V and 2 bases from J; junction bases left unmatched: 3. The CDR3 contains 14 residues. CDR1 and CDR2 (germline): SQVTM, ANQGSEA. CDR3 in amino acids: CSVETGQGNYGYTF. As DNA, the CDR3 is TGCAGCGTTGAGACGGGACAGGGGAACTATGGCTACACCTTC.

The V and J genes are TRBV15 and TRBJ1-2; maybe TRBD1 (6 bases). Trimming left V 3 bases short and J 0 bases short, with 11 bases between. This CDR3 has 15 residues. Germline CDR1 reads LNHNV; CDR2 reads YYDKDF (reference sequence). The CDR3 region is CATSSGTLSNYGYTF. As DNA, the CDR3 is TGTGCCACCAGCAGTGGGACACTCTCTAACTATGGCTACACCTTC.

The CDR3 loop reads CASSYGQSYEQYF. Written as DNA, the CDR3 is TGTGCCAGCAGCTACGGACAATCCTACGAGCAGTACTTC. V and J are TRBV6-5 and TRBJ2-7, with D possibly matching TRBD1 (5 bases). V was trimmed by 6 bases and J by 1 base, leaving 10 bases between them. Germline values: CDR1 MNHEY, CDR2 SVGAGI. This CDR3 region has 13 residues.

V usage is TRBV5-1 and J usage is TRBJ2-2; 10 positions agree with TRBD2. Germline CDR1 and CDR2: SGHRS and YFSETQ. V was pared by 4 bases and J by 1 base, with 4 bases of the junction left unmatched. The CDR3 extends over 16 amino acids. As DNA, the CDR3 is TGCGCCAGCAGCATCCGGACTAGCGGGAACACCGGGGAGCTGTTTTTT. This encodes CASSIRTSGNTGELFF.

This clone was observed once. The V gene is TRBV25-1, the J gene TRBJ1-2; D gene ambiguous. Germline-derived CDR1 and CDR2 are MGHDK and SYGVNS. CDR3 length: 13 residues. V lost 4 bases, J lost 9 bases, and 15 bases lay in between. The CDR3, as DNA: TGTGCCAGCAGTGGGCAGGTCCAACGGAGCTACACCTTC. Residues: CASSGQVQRSYTF.

CDR3 residues: CASRFGNRRRGGDTLWEQYF. As DNA, the CDR3 is TGTGCCAGTAGATTCGGGAACCGGAGGCGGGGGGGAGACACCCTATGGGAGCAGTACTTC. The chain is built from TRBV19 and TRBJ2-7; 9 bases align to TRBD2. Germline trimming cut 6 bases from V and 7 bases from J; bases unmatched to any gene: 28. Germline V lookup: CDR1 LNHDA, CDR2 SQIVND (reference sequence). The CDR3 runs to 20 residues. Full variable domain (remainder filled in from reference TRBV19 and TRBJ2-7): DGGITQSPKYLFRKEGQNVTLSCEQNLNHDAMYWYRQDPGQGLRLIYYSQIVNDFQKGDIAEGYSVSREKKESFPLTVTSAQKNPTAFYLCASRFGNRRRGGDTLWEQYFGPGTRLTVT.

The V gene is TRBV27, the J gene TRBJ2-3, with TRBD2 matching 14 bases. The V gene's germline CDR1 is MNHEY and CDR2 SMNVEV (reference sequence). J lost 3 bases, V lost 8 bases, and 10 bases had no gene match. This CDR3 is built from 17 residues. The CDR3 loop reads CASRGLAGAYSTDTQYF. Written as DNA, the CDR3 is TGTGCCAGCCGGGGACTAGCGGGGGCCTACTCGACAGATACGCAGTATTTT.

This clone is deemed medium-sized. The chain links TRBV7-9 to TRBJ2-7; tentatively, D is TRBD1 (6 bases). V was pared by 6 bases and J by 3 bases, with 12 bases between. Germline lookup yields CDR1 SEHNR and CDR2 FQNEAQ (reference sequence). The CDR3 sequence is 13 residues long. The CDR3, as DNA: TGTGCCAGCAGTCCAGGACAGCACTACGAGCAGTACGTC. Translation gives CASSPGQHYEQYV.

The chain uses TRBV10-2 and TRBJ1-1, with TRBD1 matching over 8 bases. Germline-derived CDR1 and CDR2 are WSHSY and SAAADI. The length of the CDR3 is 14 residues. V gave up 6 bases and J gave up 6 bases; unmatched junction bases: 9. CDR3 in amino acids: CASRSDRVVSEAFF. The CDR3 bases are TGCGCCAGCAGATCGGACAGGGTAGTATCTGAAGCTTTCTTT.

The chain carries TRBV7-9 and TRBJ2-3, with unresolved D. Germline V lookup: CDR1 SEHNR, CDR2 FQNEAQ (reference sequence). The CDR3 loop spans 13 amino acids. Between the trimmed V and J ends, which lost 3 bases and 0 bases, there was a span of 4 bases. CDR3 coding DNA: TGTGCCAGCAGCTTTCTAAGCACAGATACGCAGTATTTT. Protein sequence: CASSFLSTDTQYF.

The chain combines TRBV29-1 with TRBJ1-5; D not resolved. The CDR3 loop spans 12 amino acids. V lost 3 bases and J lost 2, with 5 bases in between. CDR1 is SQVTM, CDR2 ANQGSEA, per germline. The chain's CDR3 is CSVDRGNQPQHF. DNA of the CDR3: TGCAGCGTTGACCGGGGCAATCAGCCCCAGCATTTT.

The chain couples TRBV19 to TRBJ2-4, with D possibly TRBD2 on 5 matching bases. V lost 5 bases to trimming and J lost 8 bases, with 16 bases between them. The length of the CDR3 is 14 residues. CDR1 is LNHDA and CDR2 is SQIVND in the germline V gene (reference sequence). CDR3 nucleotide sequence: TGTGCCAGTAGTCCCTTTTTGAGGGCTGACATTCAGTACTTC. Translation: CASSPFLRADIQYF.

This clone came up a few times. V gene TRBV5-1 combines with J gene TRBJ2-3, with a tentative D call TRBD1 (6 bases). Trimming pared 4 bases from V and 3 bases from J, leaving 27 bases between. The CDR3 contains 19 residues. Germline-derived CDR1 and CDR2 are SGHRS and YFSETQ. DNA of the CDR3: TGCGCCAGCAGCGCCACGATAAAAAAAGGGGGTTTGGAAACAGATACGCAGTATTTT. Amino acids: CASSATIKKGGLETDTQYF.

The genes are TRBV19 and TRBJ2-3; 8 nucleotides align to TRBD2. CDR3 length equals 16 residues. CDR1 and CDR2 from the germline V gene are LNHDA and SQIVND (reference sequence). With V trimmed by 3 bases and J by 2 bases, 7 bases remained unmatched. The DNA for the CDR3 is TGTGCCAGTAGTATGGGAGCGGGAGCCCCCACAGATACGCAGTATTTT. It codes for CASSMGAGAPTDTQYF.

This rearrangement joins TRBV4-2 to TRBJ1-1, with TRBD1 matching over 7 bases. Germline CDR1 is LGHNA and CDR2 is YNFKEQ. Trimming at V came to 3 bases and at J to 0 bases, leaving 10 bases not matched to a gene. The CDR3 totals 17 residues. CDR3 residues: CASSQAWGQTMNTEAFF. CDR3 sequence (DNA): TGTGCCAGCAGCCAGGCTTGGGGACAGACCATGAACACTGAAGCTTTCTTT.

This chain connects TRBV27 to TRBJ2-1; TRBD1 aligns across 8 bases. The CDR3 contains 15 residues. V was pared by 5 bases and J by 3 bases, with 6 bases of the junction left unmatched. Germline V gives CDR1 MNHEY, CDR2 SMNVEV (reference sequence). CDR3 sequence reads: CASSRQGLNYNEQFF. As DNA, the CDR3 is TGTGCCAGCAGTCGACAGGGGCTTAACTACAATGAGCAGTTCTTC.

The CDR3 region has the DNA TGTGCCAGCAGCTTGGCGGGGGGGATGACGCCTGAAGCTTTCTTT. Its translation: CASSLAGGMTPEAFF. The chain uses TRBV5-5 and TRBJ1-1; maybe TRBD1 (5 bases). Trimming removed 0 bases from V and 6 bases from J, with 15 bases in between. The CDR3 runs 15 residues. Germline loops: CDR1 SGHKS, CDR2 YYEKEE (reference sequence).

The chain uses TRBV18 and TRBJ1-3, with D perhaps matching TRBD1 (5 bases). The CDR3 runs to 14 residues. V lost 2 bases and J lost 10, with 15 bases in between. Germline V gene lookup returns CDR1 KGHSH and CDR2 LQKENI. This CDR3 reads CASSPRQGEGTIYF. The CDR3 coding sequence is TGTGCCAGCTCACCAAGGCAGGGCGAAGGGACCATATATTTT. Complete variable domain (other parts from reference TRBV18 and TRBJ1-3): NAGVMQNPRHLVRRRGQEARLRCSPMKGHSHVYWYRQLPEEGLKFMVYLQKENIIDESGMPKERFSAEFPKEGPSILRIQQVVRGDSAAYFCASSPRQGEGTIYFGEGSWLTVV.

The chain joins TRBV2 to TRBJ2-1; TRBD2 might be the D (7 bases). The length of the CDR3 is 15 residues. Trimming cost V 8 bases and J 5 bases, with 19 bases left between them. CDR1 SNHLY and CDR2 FYNNEI come from the germline V gene. The DNA of the CDR3 is TGTGCCAGCTCCTACGGGGGGCCCATTAACAATGAGCAGTTCTTC. This sequence encodes CASSYGGPINNEQFF.

The CDR3 loop is CASSRFPPSGRFNNEQFF. CDR3 nucleotide sequence: TGTGCCAGCTCTCGTTTCCCCCCTAGCGGGAGGTTTAACAATGAGCAGTTCTTC. The chain joins TRBV18 to TRBJ2-1, with TRBD2 matching 11 bases. The CDR3 has 18 residues. Germline CDR1 KGHSH, CDR2 LQKENI. V lost 6 bases, J lost 5 bases, and 15 bases stayed unmatched. Supplemented by reference TRBV18 and TRBJ2-1, the full variable domain reads NAGVMQNPRHLVRRRGQEARLRCSPMKGHSHVYWYRQLPEEGLKFMVYLQKENIIDESGMPKERFSAEFPKEGPSILRIQQVVRGDSAAYFCASSRFPPSGRFNNEQFFGPGTRLTVL.

In nucleotides, the CDR3 is TGTGCCAGTAGTATAAGGTTGGCGGGGCGGAATGAGCAGTTCTTC. Translation: CASSIRLAGRNEQFF. The chain has TRBV19 and TRBJ2-1; possibly TRBD2 for D (6 bases). The germline gives CDR1 LNHDA, CDR2 SQIVND (reference sequence). V was clipped by 2 bases and J by 7 bases, with 15 bases between them. This CDR3 is 15 amino acids long.

The chain couples TRBV19 to TRBJ1-3, with D possibly TRBD1 on 5 matching bases. V lost 8 bases and J lost 2, with 13 bases in between. This CDR3 has 14 residues. From germline, CDR1 is LNHDA and CDR2 SQIVND (reference sequence). The CDR3 spells CASSRGMTGNTIYF. The CDR3 DNA is TGTGCCAGTTCACGGGGGATGACTGGAAACACCATATATTTT.

The chain links TRBV30 to TRBJ2-5, with TRBD2 matching over 9 bases. The CDR3 contains 14 residues. The germline V gene has CDR1 GTSNPN and CDR2 SVGIG (reference sequence). V dropped 5 bases and J dropped 5; count of bases not matched to a gene: 9. CDR3 nucleotide sequence: TGTGCCTGGGACAGTGGTCTAGCGGGGGAGACCCAGTACTTC. Its protein is CAWDSGLAGETQYF.

This chain uses TRBV11-2 with TRBJ2-7, with D perhaps matching TRBD1 (5 bases). There are 16 residues in the CDR3. V lost 5 bases and J 1 base, leaving 18 bases between the germline ends. Germline CDR1 SGHAT, CDR2 FQNNGV. The CDR3 bases are TGTGCCAGCAGCCCCGCCCCAGGGAACGGTTCCTACGAGCAGTACTTC. This codes for CASSPAPGNGSYEQYF. Supplemented by reference TRBV11-2 and TRBJ2-7, the full variable domain reads EAGVAQSPRYKIIEKRQSVAFWCNPISGHATLYWYQQILGQGPKLLIQFQNNGVVDDSQLPKDRFSAERLKGVDSTLKIQPAKLEDSAVYLCASSPAPGNGSYEQYFGPGTRLTVT.

The genes are TRBV5-1 and TRBJ2-2; 8 nucleotides line up with TRBD2. The length of the CDR3 is 15 residues. Per the germline V gene, CDR1 is SGHRS and CDR2 is YFSETQ. V trimming: 6 bases; J trimming: 6 bases; junction bases outside the gene matches: 10. The CDR3 nucleotides are TGCGCCAGCACTCGGGAGAGCGGGAGCGCCGGGGAGCTGTTTTTT. It is translated as CASTRESGSAGELFF.

The rearrangement links TRBV5-4 to TRBJ2-5; D unclear. With 1 base removed from V and 5 bases from J, the gap between germline ends came to 9 bases. CDR1 is SGHNT and CDR2 is YYREEE in the germline V gene (reference sequence). The CDR3 sequence is 13 residues long. The chain's CDR3 is CASSLSSLETQYF. The CDR3 bases are TGTGCCAGCAGCTTGTCGAGCCTGGAGACCCAGTACTTC.

V and J are TRBV28 and TRBJ1-1, with a tentative D call TRBD1 (6 bases). Trimming stripped 7 bases from V and 4 bases from J, with 13 bases between. Germline-derived CDR1 and CDR2 are MDHEN and SYDVKM. CDR3 length equals 13 residues. CDR3 sequence (DNA): TGTGCCAGCATTCAGGGGTTGGGCACTGAAGCTTTCTTT. Its protein is CASIQGLGTEAFF.

The V gene is TRBV6-1, the J gene TRBJ1-3, with 7 nucleotides matching TRBD1. Trimming took 4 bases from V and 0 from J; bases not matched to a gene: 6. Germline CDR1 is MNHNS and CDR2 is SASEGT. The CDR3 length is 16 residues. As DNA, the CDR3 is TGTGCCAGCAGTGGAGCGGACAGGATCTCTGGAAACACCATATATTTT. Its translation is CASSGADRISGNTIYF.